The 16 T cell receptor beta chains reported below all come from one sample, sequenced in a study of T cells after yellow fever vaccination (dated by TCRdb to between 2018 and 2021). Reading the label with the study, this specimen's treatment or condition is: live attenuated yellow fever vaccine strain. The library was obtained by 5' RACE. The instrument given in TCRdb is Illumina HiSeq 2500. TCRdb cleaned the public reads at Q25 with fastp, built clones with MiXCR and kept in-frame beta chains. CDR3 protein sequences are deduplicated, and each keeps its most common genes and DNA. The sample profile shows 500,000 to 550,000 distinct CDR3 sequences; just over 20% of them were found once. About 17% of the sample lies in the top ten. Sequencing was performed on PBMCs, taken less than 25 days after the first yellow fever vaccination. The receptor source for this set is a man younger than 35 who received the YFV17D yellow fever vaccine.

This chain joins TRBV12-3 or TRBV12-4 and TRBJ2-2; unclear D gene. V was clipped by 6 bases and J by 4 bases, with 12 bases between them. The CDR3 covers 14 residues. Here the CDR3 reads CASRSPSGTGELFF. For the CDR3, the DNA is TGTGCCAGCAGGTCACCTTCGGGCACCGGGGAGCTGTTTTTT.

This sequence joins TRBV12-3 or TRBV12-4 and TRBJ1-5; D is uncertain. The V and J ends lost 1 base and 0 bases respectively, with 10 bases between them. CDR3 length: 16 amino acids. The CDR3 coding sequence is TGTGCCAGCAGTTTAGGCTTATCTATTAGCAATCAGCCCCAGCATTTT. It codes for CASSLGLSISNQPQHF.

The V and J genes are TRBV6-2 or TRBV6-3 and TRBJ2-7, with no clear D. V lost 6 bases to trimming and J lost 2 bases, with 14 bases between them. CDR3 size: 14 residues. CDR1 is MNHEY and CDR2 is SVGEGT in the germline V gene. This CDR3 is CASSPLDGPYEQYF. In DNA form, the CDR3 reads TGTGCCAGCAGCCCTCTGGACGGTCCCTACGAGCAGTACTTC.

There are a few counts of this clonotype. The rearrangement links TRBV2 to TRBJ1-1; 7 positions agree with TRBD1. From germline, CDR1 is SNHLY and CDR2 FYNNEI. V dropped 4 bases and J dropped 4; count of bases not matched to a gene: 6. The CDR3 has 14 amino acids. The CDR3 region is CASSGEGAGTEAFF. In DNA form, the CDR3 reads TGTGCCAGCAGTGGCGAGGGGGCCGGCACTGAAGCTTTCTTT.

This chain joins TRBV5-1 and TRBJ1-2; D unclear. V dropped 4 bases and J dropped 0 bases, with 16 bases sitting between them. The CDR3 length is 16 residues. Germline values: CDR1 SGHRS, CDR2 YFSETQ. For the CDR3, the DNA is TGCGCCAGCAGCCCTGAGCCGGGCAGGACTAACTATGGCTACACCTTC. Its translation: CASSPEPGRTNYGYTF.

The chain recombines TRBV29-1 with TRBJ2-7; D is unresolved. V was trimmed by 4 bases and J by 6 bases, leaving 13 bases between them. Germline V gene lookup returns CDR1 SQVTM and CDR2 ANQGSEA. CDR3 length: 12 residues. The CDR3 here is CSVVPRPLEQYF. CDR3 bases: TGCAGCGTTGTACCGAGACCCCTCGAGCAGTACTTC.

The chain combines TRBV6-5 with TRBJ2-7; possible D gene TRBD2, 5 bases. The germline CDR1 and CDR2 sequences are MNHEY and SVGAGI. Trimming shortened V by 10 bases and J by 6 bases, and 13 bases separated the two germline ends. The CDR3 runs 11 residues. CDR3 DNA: TGTGCCACCCAGTTGGAGGTCGAGCAGTACTTC. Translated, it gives CATQLEVEQYF.

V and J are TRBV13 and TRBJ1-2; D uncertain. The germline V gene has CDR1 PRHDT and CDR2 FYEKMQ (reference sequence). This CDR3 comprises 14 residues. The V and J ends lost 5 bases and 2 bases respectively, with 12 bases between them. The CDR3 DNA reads TGTGCCAGCAGCCCGTTAATGGGGAACTATGGCTACACCTTC. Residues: CASSPLMGNYGYTF.

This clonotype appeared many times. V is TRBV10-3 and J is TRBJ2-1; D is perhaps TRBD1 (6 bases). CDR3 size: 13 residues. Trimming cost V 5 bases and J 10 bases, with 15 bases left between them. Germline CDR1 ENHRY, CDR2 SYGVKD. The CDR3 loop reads CAISRQEFQEQFF. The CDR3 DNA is TGTGCCATCAGTCGACAGGAATTCCAAGAGCAGTTCTTC.

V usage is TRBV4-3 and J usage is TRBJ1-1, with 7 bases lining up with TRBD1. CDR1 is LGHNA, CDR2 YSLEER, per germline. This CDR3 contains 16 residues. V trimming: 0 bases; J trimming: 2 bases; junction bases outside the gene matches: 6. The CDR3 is CASSQDYRQGNTEAFF. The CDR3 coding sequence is TGCGCCAGCAGCCAAGATTACCGACAGGGTAACACTGAAGCTTTCTTT.

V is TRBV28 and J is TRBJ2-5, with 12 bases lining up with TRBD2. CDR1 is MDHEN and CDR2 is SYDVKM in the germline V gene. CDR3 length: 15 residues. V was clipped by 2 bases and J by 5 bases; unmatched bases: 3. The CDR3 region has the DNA TGTGCCAGCAGTTTAGGTGGGACTAGCGGGGAGACCCAGTACTTC. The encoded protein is CASSLGGTSGETQYF.

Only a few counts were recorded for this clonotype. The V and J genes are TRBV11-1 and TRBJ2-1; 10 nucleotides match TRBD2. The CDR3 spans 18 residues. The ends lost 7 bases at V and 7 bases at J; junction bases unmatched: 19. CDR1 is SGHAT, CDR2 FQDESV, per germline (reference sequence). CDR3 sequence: CASNPGQRGGHFRNEQFF. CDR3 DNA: TGTGCCAGCAACCCCGGCCAGCGGGGGGGCCATTTCCGAAATGAGCAGTTCTTC.

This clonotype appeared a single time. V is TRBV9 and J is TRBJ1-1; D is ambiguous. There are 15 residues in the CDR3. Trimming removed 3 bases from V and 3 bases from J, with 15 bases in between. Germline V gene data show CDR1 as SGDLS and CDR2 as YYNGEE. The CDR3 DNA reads TGTGCCAGCAGCGAATGGACGGACCCTGACACTGAAGCTTTCTTT. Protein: CASSEWTDPDTEAFF.

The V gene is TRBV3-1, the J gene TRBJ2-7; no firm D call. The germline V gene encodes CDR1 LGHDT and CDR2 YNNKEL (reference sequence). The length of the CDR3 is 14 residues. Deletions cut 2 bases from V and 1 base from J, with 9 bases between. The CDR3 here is CASSQSYSSYEQYF. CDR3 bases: TGTGCCAGCAGCCAATCTTACAGTTCCTACGAGCAGTACTTC.

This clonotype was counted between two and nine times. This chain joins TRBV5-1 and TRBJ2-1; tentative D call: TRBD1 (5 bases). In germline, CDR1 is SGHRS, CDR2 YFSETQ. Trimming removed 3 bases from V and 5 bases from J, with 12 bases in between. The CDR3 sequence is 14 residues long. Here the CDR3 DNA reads TGCGCCAGCAGCTCGAGACAGCCAGACAATGAGCAGTTCTTC. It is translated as CASSSRQPDNEQFF.

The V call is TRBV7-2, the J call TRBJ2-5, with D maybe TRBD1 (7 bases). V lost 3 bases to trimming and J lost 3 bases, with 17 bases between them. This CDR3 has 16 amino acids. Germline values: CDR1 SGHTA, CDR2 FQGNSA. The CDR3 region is CASSFQGGRGEETQYF. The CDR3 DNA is TGTGCCAGCAGCTTCCAGGGGGGCAGGGGGGAAGAGACCCAGTACTTC.